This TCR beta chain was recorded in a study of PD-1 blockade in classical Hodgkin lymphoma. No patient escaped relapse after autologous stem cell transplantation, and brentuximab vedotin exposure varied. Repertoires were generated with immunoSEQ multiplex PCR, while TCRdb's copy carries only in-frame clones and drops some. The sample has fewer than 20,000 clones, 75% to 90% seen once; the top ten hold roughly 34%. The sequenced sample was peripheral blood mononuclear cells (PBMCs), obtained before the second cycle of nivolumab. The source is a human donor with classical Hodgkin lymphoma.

The CDR3 spells CASSQEVGLDHEQFF. CDR3 sequence (DNA): TGCGCCAGCAGCCAAGAGGTTGGCCTTGACCATGAGCAGTTCTTC. This chain links TRBV4-1 with TRBJ2-1; D unresolved. This CDR3 contains 15 residues. V was shortened by 0 bases and J by 8 bases, with 14 bases between the two germline ends. In germline, CDR1 is MGHRA, CDR2 YSYEKL.